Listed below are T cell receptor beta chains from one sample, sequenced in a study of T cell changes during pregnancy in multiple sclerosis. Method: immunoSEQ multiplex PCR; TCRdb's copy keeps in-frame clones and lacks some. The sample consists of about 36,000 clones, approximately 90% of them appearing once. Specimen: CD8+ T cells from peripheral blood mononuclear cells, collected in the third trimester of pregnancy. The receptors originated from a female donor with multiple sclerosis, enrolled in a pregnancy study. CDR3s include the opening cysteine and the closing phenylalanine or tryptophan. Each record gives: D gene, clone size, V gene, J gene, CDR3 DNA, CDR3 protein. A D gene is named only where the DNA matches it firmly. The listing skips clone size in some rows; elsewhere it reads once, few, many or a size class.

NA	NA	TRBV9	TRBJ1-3	TGTGCCAGCAGCGCCCCCCAGGGATACTCTGGAAACACCATATATTTT	CASSAPQGYSGNTIYF
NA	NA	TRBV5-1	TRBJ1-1	TGCGCCAGCAGCTTGGGCGGGTTCCGTGAAGCTTTCTTT	CASSLGGFREAFF
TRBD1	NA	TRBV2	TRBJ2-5	TGTGCCAGCACTTTTTTCAGGGGACAGCCCAAAGAGACCCAGTACTTC	CASTFFRGQPKETQYF
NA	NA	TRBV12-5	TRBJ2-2	TGTGCTAGTGGTTTTATGGTAGGGGGTGACACCGGGGAGCTGTTTTTT	CASGFMVGGDTGELFF
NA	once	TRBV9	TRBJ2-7	TGTGCCAGCAGCGTGGCGGCCTCCTACGAGCAGTACTTC	CASSVAASYEQYF
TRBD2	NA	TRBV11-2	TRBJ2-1	TGTGCCAGCAGCTTTAGCGGGAGGGGTAGCGATGAGCAGTTCTTC	CASSFSGRGSDEQFF
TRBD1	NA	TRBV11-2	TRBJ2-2	TGTGCCAGCAGCTTAGATCCCGGGACAGTGAACACCGGGGAGCTGTTTTTT	CASSLDPGTVNTGELFF
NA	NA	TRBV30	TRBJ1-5	TGTGCCCGGGAAAGATACCCTCCTAATAGCAATCAGCCCCAGCATTTT	CARERYPPNSNQPQHF
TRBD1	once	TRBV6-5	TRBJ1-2	TGTGCCAGCAGTTACGGGACAGGGAACGATGGCTACACCTTC	CASSYGTGNDGYTF
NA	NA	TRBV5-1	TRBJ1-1	TGCGCCAGCAGCTTCGGGAACACTGAAGCTTTCTTT	CASSFGNTEAFF
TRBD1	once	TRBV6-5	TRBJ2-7	TGTGCCAGCAGTTACTCGGGGGACAGCGCCTACGAGCAGTACTTC	CASSYSGDSAYEQYF
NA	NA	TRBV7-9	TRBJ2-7	TGTGCCAGCAGCTTATTGGGGGGTTCGGGGGACGAGCAGTACTTC	CASSLLGGSGDEQYF
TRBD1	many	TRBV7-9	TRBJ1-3	TGTGCCAGCAGCCCGACCGCGGGACAGGGAAAAAACACCATATATTTT	CASSPTAGQGKNTIYF
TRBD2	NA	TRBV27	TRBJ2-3	TGTGCCAGCAAGCGGGGGCTTCCAGATACGCAGTATTTT	CASKRGLPDTQYF
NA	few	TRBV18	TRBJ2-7	TGTGCCAGCTCACCTTGGGACACGAACTACGAGCAGTACTTC	CASSPWDTNYEQYF
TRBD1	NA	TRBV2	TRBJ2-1	TGTGCCAGCAGAGAGACAGGGGGCATGGATGAGCAGTTCTTC	CASRETGGMDEQFF
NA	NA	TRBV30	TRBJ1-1	TGTGCCTGGAGTATACATGGCTACACTGAAGCTTTCTTT	CAWSIHGYTEAFF
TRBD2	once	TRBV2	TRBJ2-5	TGTGCCAGCAGTGTCCCACTGGGAGTAGCGGGAGCGTCACCGCAAGAGACCCAGTACTTC	CASSVPLGVAGASPQETQYF
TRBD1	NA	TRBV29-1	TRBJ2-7	TGCAGCGTTGAGTCCGGGACAGGGGGTCCCTACGAGCAGTACTTC	CSVESGTGGPYEQYF
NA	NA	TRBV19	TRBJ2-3	TGTGCCAGTAACCCTGCGGGGGCCCTCACAGATACGCAGTATTTT	CASNPAGALTDTQYF
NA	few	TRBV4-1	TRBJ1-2	TGCGCCAGCAGCCAAGATCGGGGGGTTTCATACTATGGCTACACCTTC	CASSQDRGVSYYGYTF
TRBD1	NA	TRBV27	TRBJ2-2	TGTGCCAGCAGTTTAGCTGGACAGGGGTACACCGGGGAGCTGTTTTTT	CASSLAGQGYTGELFF
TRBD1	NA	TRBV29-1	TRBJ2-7	TGCAGCGTGGGGACAGGAAACACCTACGAGCAGTACTTC	CSVGTGNTYEQYF
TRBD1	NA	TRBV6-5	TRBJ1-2	TGTGCCAGCAGACAGGGGGCTTCCCCTAACTATGGCTACACCTTC	CASRQGASPNYGYTF
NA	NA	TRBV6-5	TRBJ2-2	TGTGCCAGCAGTTATTCCGGGGGCACCGGGGAGCTGTTTTTT	CASSYSGGTGELFF
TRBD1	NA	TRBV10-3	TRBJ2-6	TGTGCCATCAGTGAGGGACAGGGGGACTCTGGGGCCAACGTCCTGACTTTC	CAISEGQGDSGANVLTF
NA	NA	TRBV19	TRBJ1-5	TGTGCCAGTAGCCCCCGGGCGGGGGCCGGTCAGCCCCAGCATTTT	CASSPRAGAGQPQHF
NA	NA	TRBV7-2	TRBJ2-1	TGTGCCAGCAGCTCCCAGGGGAGCTCCTACAATGAGCAGTTCTTC	CASSSQGSSYNEQFF
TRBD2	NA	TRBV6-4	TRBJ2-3	TGTGCCAGCAGTGACGGCGGGGGTGCCGGGGATACGCAGTATTTT	CASSDGGGAGDTQYF
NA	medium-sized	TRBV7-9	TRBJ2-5	TGTGCCAGCAGCCCCGGTAGAGAGACCCAGTACTTC	CASSPGRETQYF
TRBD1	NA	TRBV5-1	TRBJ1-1	TGCGCCAGCAGCTTACAGGGGGTTAAGGCTGAAGCTTTCTTT	CASSLQGVKAEAFF
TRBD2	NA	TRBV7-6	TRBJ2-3	TGTGCCAGCAGCCCCTGGCTAGCGGGAGCCACAGATACGCAGTATTTT	CASSPWLAGATDTQYF
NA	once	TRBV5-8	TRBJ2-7	TGTGCCAGCAGCTTTACAGGGTCCTACGAGCAGTACTTC	CASSFTGSYEQYF
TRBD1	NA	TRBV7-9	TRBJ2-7	TGTGCCAGCAGCTTAGCGTTAGGAGACAGGGGATACGAGCAGTACTTC	CASSLALGDRGYEQYF
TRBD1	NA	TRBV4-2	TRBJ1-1	TGTGCCAGCAGCCAAGATCCGACAGGGGGCTTCACTGAAGCTTTCTTT	CASSQDPTGGFTEAFF
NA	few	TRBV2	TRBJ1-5	TGTGCCACCGAGGCGGTTTCGGGCAATCAGCCCCAGCATTTT	CATEAVSGNQPQHF
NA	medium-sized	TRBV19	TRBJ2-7	TGTGCCAGTAGTACAGGGGTGGGGGCCGAGCAGTACTTC	CASSTGVGAEQYF
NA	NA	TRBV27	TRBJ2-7	TGTGCCAGCAGTTTAGCGGGGCCAGCCTACGAGCAGTACTTC	CASSLAGPAYEQYF
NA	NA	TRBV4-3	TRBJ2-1	TGCGCCAGCAGCCAAAGAAACGGTGAGCAGTTCTTC	CASSQRNGEQFF
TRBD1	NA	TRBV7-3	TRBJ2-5	TGTGCCAGCAGCCTGACAGGGGGCCAAGAGACCCAGTACTTC	CASSLTGGQETQYF
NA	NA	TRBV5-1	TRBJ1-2	TGCGCCAGCAGCTTTGAGGGTCCTGGCTACACCTTC	CASSFEGPGYTF
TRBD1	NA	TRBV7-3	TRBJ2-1	TGTGCCAGCAGCCCGGGACAGGGAAACAATGAGCAGTTCTTC	CASSPGQGNNEQFF
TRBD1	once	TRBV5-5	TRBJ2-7	TGTGCCAGCACCATGGGACAGGGGGACGAGCAGTACTTC	CASTMGQGDEQYF
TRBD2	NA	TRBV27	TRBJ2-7	TGTGCCAGCAGTTCAGTTGAGCGGGGGCTGTACGAGCAGTACTTC	CASSSVERGLYEQYF
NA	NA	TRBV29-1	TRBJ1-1	TGCAGCGTCCTCCCACGGTTACTGAACACTGAAGCTTTCTTT	CSVLPRLLNTEAFF
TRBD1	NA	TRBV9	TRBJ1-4	TGTGCCAGCAGCGCCGGACAGGGGTCCGAAAAACTGTTTTTT	CASSAGQGSEKLFF
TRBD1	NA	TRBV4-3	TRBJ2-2	TGCGCCAGCAGCCAAGATCCGCAGGGGGAAGACACCGGGGAGCTGTTTTTT	CASSQDPQGEDTGELFF
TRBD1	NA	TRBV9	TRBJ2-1	TGTGCCAGCAGCGTAGCCCGACAGGGGGTAGTCTTAGACAATGAGCAGTTCTTC	CASSVARQGVVLDNEQFF
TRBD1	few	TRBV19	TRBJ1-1	TGTGCCAGTAGTCGCTGGACAGGGCGGGACACTGAAGCTTTCTTT	CASSRWTGRDTEAFF
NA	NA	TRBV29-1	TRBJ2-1	TGCAGCGTTGAAGGGGTCCCCGGGGGAGCCAGCAATGAGCAGTTCTTC	CSVEGVPGGASNEQFF
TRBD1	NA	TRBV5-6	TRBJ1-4	TGTGCCAGCAGGTCAGGGGGCGAAGGGGAAAAACTGTTTTTT	CASRSGGEGEKLFF
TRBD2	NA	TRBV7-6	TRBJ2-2	TGTGCCAGCAGCTTAACTAGCGGGACCGGGGAGCTGTTTTTT	CASSLTSGTGELFF
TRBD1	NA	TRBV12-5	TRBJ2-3	TGTGCTAGTGGTTGGCTACCGGGACAGGGTAGTCCAGATACGCAGTATTTT	CASGWLPGQGSPDTQYF
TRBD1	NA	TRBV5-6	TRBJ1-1	TGTGCCAGCAGCAGACAGGGATTGGGCACTGAAGCTTTCTTT	CASSRQGLGTEAFF
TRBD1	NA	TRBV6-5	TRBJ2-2	TGTGCCAGCAGTTACACCCGACAGGGTTGGGCCGGGGAGCTGTTTTTT	CASSYTRQGWAGELFF